The T cell receptor beta chain under discussion was sequenced for a study of spatial heterogeneity in lung cancer. Time point in this sample: sample taken at primary tumor resection. There were 72 donors, all of them untreated patients with early-stage non-small cell lung cancer. TCRdb recomputed calls from the 5' RACE reads with MiXCR, one row per CDR3 protein. The sample has tens of thousands of distinct CDR3 sequences, around 15% seen once; the top ten hold about 55%. Study-wide points: Resection saw ubiquitous expanded tumor TCRs appear in blood more than follow-up did.

The V and J ends lost 7 bases and 5 bases respectively, with 17 bases between them. The germline CDR1 and CDR2 sequences are SNHLY and FYNNEI. The CDR3 spans 14 residues. This clonotype has just a few counts. The antigen is undetermined. Sequencing was performed on PBMCs, taken at surgery. This clonotype was sampled from a male donor with early-stage non-small cell lung cancer. The chain joins TRBV2 to TRBJ2-5, with D perhaps TRBD2 (6 bases). The CDR3 DNA reads TGTGCCAGCACGTACCCCCGGGGGTGGGAGACCCAGTACTTC. Translating gives CASTYPRGWETQYF.